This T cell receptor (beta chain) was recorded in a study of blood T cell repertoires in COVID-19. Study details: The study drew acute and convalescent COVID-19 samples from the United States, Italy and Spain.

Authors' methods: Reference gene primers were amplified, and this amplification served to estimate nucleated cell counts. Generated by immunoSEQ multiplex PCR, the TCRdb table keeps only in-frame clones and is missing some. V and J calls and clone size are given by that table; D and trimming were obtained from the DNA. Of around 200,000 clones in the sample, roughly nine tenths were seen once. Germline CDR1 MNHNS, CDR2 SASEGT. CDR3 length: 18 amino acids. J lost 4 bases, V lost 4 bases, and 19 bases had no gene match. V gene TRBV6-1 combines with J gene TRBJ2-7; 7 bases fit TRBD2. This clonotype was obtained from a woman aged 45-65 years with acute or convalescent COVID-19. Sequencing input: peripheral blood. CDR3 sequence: CASSGFSGPRYDLYEQYF. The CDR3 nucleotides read TGTGCCAGCAGTGGGTTTAGCGGGCCTAGATATGATTTATACGAGCAGTACTTC.